This entry features one T cell receptor beta chain sequence. This record comes from a study of CD8+CD57+ T cells in acquired aplastic anemia. Template material for TCR beta VDJ and CDR3 profiling consisted of genomic DNA. MiXCR was run by TCRdb on the reads, yielding one entry per CDR3 protein. This sample has around 200,000 distinct CDR3 sequences, with approximately 51% found just once. By flow cytometry, patients selected for sequencing had shown an expansion of CD8+CD57+ cells. CDR3 length: 15 amino acids. V gave up 1 base and J gave up 1 base, with 11 bases separating them. Germline V gives CDR1 MNHNS, CDR2 SASEGT.

The sample consisted of sorted CD4+, CD8+, or CD8+CD57+ T cells (not recorded which) from PBMCs. The V gene is TRBV6-1, the J gene TRBJ2-7, with D perhaps TRBD1 (6 bases). This TCR was sampled from a human donor with aplastic anemia. The CDR3 is CASSEGERGSYEQYF. For the CDR3, the DNA is TGTGCCAGCAGTGAAGGTGAGAGGGGGTCCTACGAGCAGTACTTC.